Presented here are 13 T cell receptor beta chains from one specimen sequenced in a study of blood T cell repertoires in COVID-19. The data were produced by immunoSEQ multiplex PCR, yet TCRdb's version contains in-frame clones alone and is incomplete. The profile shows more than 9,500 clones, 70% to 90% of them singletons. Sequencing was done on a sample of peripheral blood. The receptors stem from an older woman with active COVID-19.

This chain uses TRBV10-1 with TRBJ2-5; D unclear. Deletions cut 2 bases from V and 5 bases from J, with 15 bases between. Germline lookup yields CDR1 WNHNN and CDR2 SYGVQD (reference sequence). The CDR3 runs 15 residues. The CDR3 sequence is CASSEGQALRETQYF. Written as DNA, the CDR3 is TGCGCCAGCAGTGAGGGGCAGGCCTTACGGGAGACCCAGTACTTC.

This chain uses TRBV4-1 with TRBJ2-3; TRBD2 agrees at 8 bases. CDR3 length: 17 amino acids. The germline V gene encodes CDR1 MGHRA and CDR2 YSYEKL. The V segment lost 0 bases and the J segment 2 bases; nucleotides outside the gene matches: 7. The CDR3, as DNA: TGCGCCAGCAGCCAAGATGCCCTAGCGGGCCTCACAGATACGCAGTATTTT. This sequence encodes CASSQDALAGLTDTQYF.

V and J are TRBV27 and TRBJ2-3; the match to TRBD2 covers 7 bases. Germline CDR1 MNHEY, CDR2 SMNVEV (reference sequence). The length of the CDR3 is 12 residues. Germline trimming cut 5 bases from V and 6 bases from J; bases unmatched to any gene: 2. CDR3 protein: CASSHGGDTQYF. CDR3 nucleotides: TGTGCCAGCAGTCACGGGGGGGATACGCAGTATTTT.

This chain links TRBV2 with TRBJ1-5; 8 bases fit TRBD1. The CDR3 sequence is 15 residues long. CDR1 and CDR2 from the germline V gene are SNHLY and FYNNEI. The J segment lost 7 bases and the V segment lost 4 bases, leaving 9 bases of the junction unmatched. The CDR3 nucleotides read TGTGCCAGCAGTGCGGGGCAGGGGGCAGGGCAGCCCCAGCATTTT. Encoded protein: CASSAGQGAGQPQHF.

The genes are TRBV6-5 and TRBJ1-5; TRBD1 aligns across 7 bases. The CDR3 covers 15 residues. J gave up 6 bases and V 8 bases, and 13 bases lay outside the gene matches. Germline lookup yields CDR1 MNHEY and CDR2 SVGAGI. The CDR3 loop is CASLRQGAGGQPQHF. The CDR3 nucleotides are TGTGCCAGCCTTCGACAGGGCGCCGGAGGTCAGCCCCAGCATTTT.

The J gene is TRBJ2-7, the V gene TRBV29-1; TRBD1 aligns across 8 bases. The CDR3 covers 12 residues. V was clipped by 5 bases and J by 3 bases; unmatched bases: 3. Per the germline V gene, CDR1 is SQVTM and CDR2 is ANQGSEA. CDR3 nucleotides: TGCAGCGTTACAACAGGGGGCTACGAGCAGTACGTC. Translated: CSVTTGGYEQYV.

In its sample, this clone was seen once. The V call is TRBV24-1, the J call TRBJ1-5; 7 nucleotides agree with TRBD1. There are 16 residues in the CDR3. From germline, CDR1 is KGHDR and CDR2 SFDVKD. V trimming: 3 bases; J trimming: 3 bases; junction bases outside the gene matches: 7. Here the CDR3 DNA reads TGTGCCACCAGTGATCCGAGAGGGGGCAACAATCAGCCCCAGCATTTT. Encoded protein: CATSDPRGGNNQPQHF.

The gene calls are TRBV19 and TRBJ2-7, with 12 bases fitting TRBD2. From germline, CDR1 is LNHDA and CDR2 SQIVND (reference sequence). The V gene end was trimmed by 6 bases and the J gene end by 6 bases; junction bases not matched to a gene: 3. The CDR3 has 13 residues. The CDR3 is CASRTSGSFEQYF. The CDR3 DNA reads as TGTGCCAGTAGGACTAGCGGGAGCTTCGAGCAGTACTTC.

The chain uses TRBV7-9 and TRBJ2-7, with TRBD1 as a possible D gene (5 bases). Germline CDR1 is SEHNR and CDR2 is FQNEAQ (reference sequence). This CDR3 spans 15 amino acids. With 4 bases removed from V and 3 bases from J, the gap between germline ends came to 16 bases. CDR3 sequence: CASSSTDAIDYEQYF. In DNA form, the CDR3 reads TGTGCCAGCAGCTCGACAGATGCGATTGACTACGAGCAGTACTTC.

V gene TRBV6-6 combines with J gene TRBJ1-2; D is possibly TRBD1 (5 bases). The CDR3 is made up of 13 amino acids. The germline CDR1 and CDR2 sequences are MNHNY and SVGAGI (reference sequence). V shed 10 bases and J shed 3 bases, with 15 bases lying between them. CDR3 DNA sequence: TGTGCCACTGAGCGGGGGAATGACTATGGCTACACCTTC. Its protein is CATERGNDYGYTF.

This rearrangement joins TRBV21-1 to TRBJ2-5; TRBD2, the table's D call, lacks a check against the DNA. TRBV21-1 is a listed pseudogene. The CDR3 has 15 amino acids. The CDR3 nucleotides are TGTGCCGGCAGCAATCCATCACGGGGACAAGAGACCCAGTACTTC. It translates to CAGSNPSRGQETQYF.

The CDR3 sequence is CASSQDVTGGAEGYTF. CDR3 DNA sequence: TGCGCCAGCAGCCAAGACGTAACAGGGGGCGCCGAAGGCTACACCTTC. This chain links TRBV4-1 with TRBJ1-2; 9 bases match TRBD1. CDR1 is MGHRA, CDR2 YSYEKL, per germline. Trimming took 0 bases from V and 8 from J; bases not matched to a gene: 10. This CDR3 region has 16 residues.

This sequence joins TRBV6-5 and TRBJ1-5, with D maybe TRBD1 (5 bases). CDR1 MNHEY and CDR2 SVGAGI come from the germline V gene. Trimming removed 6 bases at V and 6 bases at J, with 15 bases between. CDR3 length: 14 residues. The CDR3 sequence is CASRGLGVGQPQHF. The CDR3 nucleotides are TGTGCCAGCAGGGGGCTTGGGGTGGGTCAGCCCCAGCATTTT.